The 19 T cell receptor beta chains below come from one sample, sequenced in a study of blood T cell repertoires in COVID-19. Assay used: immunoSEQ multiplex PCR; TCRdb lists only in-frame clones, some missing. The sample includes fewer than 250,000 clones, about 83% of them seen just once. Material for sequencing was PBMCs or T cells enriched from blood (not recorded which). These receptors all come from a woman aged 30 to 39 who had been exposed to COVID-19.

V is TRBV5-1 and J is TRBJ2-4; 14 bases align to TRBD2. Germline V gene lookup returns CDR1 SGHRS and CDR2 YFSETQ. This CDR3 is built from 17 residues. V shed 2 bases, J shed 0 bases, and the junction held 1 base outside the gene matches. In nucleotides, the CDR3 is TGCGCCAGCAGCTTCGGGACTAGCGGGGGAGCCAAAAACATTCAGTACTTC. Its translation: CASSFGTSGGAKNIQYF.

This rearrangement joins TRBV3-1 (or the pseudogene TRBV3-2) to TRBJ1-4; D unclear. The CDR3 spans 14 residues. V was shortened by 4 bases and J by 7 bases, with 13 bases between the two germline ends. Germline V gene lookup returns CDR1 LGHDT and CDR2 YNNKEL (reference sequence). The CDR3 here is CASSLGGQAEKLFF. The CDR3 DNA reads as TGTGCCAGCAGCCTCGGAGGGCAAGCTGAAAAACTGTTTTTT.

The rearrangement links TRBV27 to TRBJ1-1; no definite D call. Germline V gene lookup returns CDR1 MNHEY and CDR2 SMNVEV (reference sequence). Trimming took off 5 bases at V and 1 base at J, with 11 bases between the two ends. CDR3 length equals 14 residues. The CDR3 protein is CASSLGSPNTEAFF. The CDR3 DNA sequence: TGTGCCAGCAGTCTAGGTAGTCCGAACACTGAAGCTTTCTTT.

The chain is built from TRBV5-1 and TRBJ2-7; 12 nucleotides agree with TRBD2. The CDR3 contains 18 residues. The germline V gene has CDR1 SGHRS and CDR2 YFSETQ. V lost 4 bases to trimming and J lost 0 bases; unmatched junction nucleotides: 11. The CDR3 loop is CASSPGLAGTPSSYEQYF. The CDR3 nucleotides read TGCGCCAGCAGCCCCGGACTAGCGGGGACCCCGAGCTCCTACGAGCAGTACTTC.

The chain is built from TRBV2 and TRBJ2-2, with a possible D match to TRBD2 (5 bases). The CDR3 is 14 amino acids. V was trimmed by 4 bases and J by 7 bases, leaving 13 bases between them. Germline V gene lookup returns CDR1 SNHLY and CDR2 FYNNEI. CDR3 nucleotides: TGTGCCAGCAGTGGGGAGTGGGTCCTCGGGGAGCTGTTTTTT. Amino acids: CASSGEWVLGELFF.

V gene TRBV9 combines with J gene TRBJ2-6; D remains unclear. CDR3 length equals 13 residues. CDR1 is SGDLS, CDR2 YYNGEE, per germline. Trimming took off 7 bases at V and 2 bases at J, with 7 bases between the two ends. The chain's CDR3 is CASAEAGANVLTF. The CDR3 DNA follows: TGTGCCAGCGCCGAGGCTGGGGCCAACGTCCTGACTTTC.

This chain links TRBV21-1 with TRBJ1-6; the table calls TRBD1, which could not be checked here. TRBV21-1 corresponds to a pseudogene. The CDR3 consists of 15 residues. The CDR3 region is CASNYLQGSRSPLHF. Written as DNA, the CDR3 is TGTGCCAGCAACTACTTACAGGGTTCACGTTCACCCCTCCACTTT.

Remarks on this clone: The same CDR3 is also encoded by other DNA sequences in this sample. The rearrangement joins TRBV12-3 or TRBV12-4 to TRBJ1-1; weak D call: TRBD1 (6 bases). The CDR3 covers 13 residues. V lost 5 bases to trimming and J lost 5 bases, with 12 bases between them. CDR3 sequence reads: CASSPTTGTEAFF. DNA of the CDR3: TGTGCCAGCAGTCCGACAACAGGGACTGAAGCTTTCTTT.

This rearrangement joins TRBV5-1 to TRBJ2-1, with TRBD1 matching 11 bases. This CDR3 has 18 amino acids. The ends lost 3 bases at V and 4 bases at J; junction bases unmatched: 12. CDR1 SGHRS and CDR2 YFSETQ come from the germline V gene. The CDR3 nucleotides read TGCGCCAGCAGCTCGGGCGGCTCCGGGACAGGGGGGTACAATGAGCAGTTCTTC. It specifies CASSSGGSGTGGYNEQFF.

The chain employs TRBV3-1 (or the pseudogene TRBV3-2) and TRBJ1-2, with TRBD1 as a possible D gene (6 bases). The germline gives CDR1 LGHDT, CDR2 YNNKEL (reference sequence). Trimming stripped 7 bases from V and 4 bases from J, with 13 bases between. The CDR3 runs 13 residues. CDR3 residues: CASNQGQSYGYTF. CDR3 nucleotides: TGTGCCAGCAACCAGGGGCAGTCCTATGGCTACACCTTC.

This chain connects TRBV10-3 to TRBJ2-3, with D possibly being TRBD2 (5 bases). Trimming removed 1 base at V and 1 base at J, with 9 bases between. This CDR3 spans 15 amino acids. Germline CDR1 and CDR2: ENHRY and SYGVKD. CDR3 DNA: TGTGCCATCAGTGAGTGGGAGACCGGCACAGATACGCAGTATTTT. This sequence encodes CAISEWETGTDTQYF.

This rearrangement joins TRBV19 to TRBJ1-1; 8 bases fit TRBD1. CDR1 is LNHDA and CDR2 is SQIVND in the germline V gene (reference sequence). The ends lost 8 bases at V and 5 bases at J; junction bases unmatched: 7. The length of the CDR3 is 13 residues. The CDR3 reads CASLDRGITEAFF. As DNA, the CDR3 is TGTGCCAGTCTCGACAGGGGTATTACTGAAGCTTTCTTT.

This chain's CDR3 is CASSLNRDTGYGYTF. The CDR3 nucleotides read TGTGCCAGCAGCTTGAACCGGGACACCGGCTATGGCTACACCTTC. The J gene is TRBJ1-2, the V gene TRBV7-2; D perhaps matches TRBD1 (6 bases). V was cut by 3 bases and J by 4 bases, with 15 bases left in between. The CDR3 spans 15 residues. Germline V gene lookup returns CDR1 SGHTA and CDR2 FQGNSA. Full variable domain (missing parts from reference TRBV7-2 and TRBJ1-2): GAGVSQSPSNKVTEKGKDVELRCDPISGHTALYWYRQSLGQGLEFLIYFQGNSAPDKSGLPSDRFSAERTGGSVSTLTIQRTQQEDSAVYLCASSLNRDTGYGYTFGSGTRLTVV.

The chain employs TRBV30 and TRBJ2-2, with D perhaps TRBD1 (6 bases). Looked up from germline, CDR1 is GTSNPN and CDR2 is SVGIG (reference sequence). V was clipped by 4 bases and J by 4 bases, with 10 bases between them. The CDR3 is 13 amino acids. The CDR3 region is CAWIGTPTGELFF. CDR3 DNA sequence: TGTGCCTGGATCGGGACACCCACCGGGGAGCTGTTTTTT.

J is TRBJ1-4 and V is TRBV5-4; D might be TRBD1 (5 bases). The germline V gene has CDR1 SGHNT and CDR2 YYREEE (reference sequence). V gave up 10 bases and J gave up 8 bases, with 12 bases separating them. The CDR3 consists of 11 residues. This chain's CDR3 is CAAGDLEKLFF. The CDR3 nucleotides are TGTGCCGCGGGGGACCTCGAAAAACTGTTTTTT.

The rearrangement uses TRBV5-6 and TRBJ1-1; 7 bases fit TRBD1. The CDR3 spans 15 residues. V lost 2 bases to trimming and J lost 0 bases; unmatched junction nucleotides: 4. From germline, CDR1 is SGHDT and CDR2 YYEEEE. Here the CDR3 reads CASSFGTDMNTEAFF. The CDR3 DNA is TGTGCCAGCAGCTTCGGGACAGATATGAACACTGAAGCTTTCTTT.

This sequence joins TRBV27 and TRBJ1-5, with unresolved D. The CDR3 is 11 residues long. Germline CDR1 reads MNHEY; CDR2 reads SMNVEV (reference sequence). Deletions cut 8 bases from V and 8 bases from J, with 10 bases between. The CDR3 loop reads CASGRVEPQHF. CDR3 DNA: TGTGCCAGCGGTAGAGTGGAGCCCCAGCATTTT.

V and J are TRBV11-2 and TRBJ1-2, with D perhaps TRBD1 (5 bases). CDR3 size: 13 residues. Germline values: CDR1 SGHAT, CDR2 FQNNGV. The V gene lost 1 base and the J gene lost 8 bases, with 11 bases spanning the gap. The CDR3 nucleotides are TGTGCCAGCAGCTTAGGACAGAATAACGGCTACACCTTC. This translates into CASSLGQNNGYTF.

The CDR3 DNA is TGTGCCAGCAGCCCGCAGCAAGGAGCTAATGAAAAACTGTTTTTT. Protein: CASSPQQGANEKLFF. The chain joins TRBV7-2 to TRBJ1-4; unclear D gene. The CDR3 totals 15 residues. Germline values: CDR1 SGHTA, CDR2 FQGNSA. The V gene lost 5 bases and the J gene lost 3 bases, with 13 bases spanning the gap.